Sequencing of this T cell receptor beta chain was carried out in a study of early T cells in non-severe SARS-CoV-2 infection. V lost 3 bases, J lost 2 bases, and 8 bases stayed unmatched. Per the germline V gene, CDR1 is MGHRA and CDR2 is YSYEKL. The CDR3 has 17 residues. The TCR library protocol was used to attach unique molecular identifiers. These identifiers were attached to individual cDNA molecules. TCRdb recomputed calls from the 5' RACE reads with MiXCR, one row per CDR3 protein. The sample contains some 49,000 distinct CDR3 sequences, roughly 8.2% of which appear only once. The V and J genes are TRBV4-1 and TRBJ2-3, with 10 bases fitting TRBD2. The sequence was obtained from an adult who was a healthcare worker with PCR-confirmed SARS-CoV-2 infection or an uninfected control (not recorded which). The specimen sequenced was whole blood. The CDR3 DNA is TGCGCCAGCAGCCAGGGGGGAGCGGGGGGGCCCACAGATACGCAGTATTTT. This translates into CASSQGGAGGPTDTQYF.